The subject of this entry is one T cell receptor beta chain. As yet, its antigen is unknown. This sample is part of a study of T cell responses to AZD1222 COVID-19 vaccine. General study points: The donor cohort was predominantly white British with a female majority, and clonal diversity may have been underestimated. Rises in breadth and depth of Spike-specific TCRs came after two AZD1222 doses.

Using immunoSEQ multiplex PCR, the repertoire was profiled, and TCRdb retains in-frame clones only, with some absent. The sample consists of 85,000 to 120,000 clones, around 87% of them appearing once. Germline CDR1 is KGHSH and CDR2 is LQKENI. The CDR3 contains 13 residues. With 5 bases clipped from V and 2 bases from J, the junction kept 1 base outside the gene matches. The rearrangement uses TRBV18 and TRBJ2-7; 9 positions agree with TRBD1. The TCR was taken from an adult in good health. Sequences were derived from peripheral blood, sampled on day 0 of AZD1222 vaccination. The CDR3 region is CASSTGGAYEQYF. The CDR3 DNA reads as TGTGCCAGCTCAACAGGGGGCGCCTACGAGCAGTACTTC.